These T cell receptor beta chains were read from a single sample in a study. TCRdb re-called the RT-PCR reads with MiXCR, one entry per CDR3 protein. This repertoire shows 550,000 to 750,000 distinct CDR3 sequences, around 14% found once; its top ten account for roughly 3.9%. The sample taken for sequencing was memory CD4+ T cells from blood. The receptors derive from a female donor in good health, serving as a healthy control. Each CDR3 is given with its conserved first and last residue. The D gene is left open where the match is weak. Rows give clone size only sometimes, using once, few, many, or a class for an expanded clone.

V,size,J,D,DNA,CDR3
TRBV20-1,few,TRBJ2-7,.,TGCAGTAAGCAGGGCGGGCTGTTTACCTACGAGCAGTACTTC,CSKQGGLFTYEQYF
TRBV4-2,few,TRBJ2-1,TRBD2,TGTGCCAGCAGCCAGGATAGCGGGGGCCTCTACAATGAGCAGTTCTTC,CASSQDSGGLYNEQFF
TRBV6-5,few,TRBJ2-1,TRBD2,TGTGCCAGCAGTTCCCTCCTAGCGGGAGAATTGGGTGAGCAGTTCTTC,CASSSLLAGELGEQFF
TRBV29-1,many,TRBJ1-2,.,TGCAGCGTCAGGATTCATGCGTTGTATGGCTACACCTTC,CSVRIHALYGYTF
TRBV18,once,TRBJ1-6,.,TGTGCCAGCTCGACGAACGGACGGCTTAATTCACCCCTCCACTTT,CASSTNGRLNSPLHF
TRBV12-3/TRBV12-4,.,TRBJ2-2,.,TGTGCCAGCAGTTTTACACAGGGGAACACCGGGGAGCTGTTTTTT,CASSFTQGNTGELFF
TRBV20-1,.,TRBJ1-5,TRBD1,TGCAGTGCTAGAGATTTGTCAGGGGGCGGTGAGAGCAATCAGCCCCAGCATTTT,CSARDLSGGGESNQPQHF
TRBV5-1,.,TRBJ2-7,.,TGCGCCAGCAGCTTGGCCCTAGAATTCTTCGAGCAGTACTTC,CASSLALEFFEQYF
TRBV30,few,TRBJ1-2,.,TGTGCCTGGAGTGTCGGGGATAGGGCAGTTCGCTTC,CAWSVGDRAVRF
TRBV5-1,few,TRBJ2-3,TRBD1,TGCGCCAGCAGCTTTCGGACAGGGCAGAGAGTCACAGATACGCAGTATTTT,CASSFRTGQRVTDTQYF
TRBV10-3,many,TRBJ2-3,TRBD1,TGTGCCAACGGGGACAGGCTCGAGACTGGCGCGCAGTATTTT,CANGDRLETGAQYF
TRBV20-1,few,TRBJ2-1,.,TGCAGTGCTAGCGAACGGATGGTCTACAATGAGCAGTTCTTC,CSASERMVYNEQFF
TRBV6-2/TRBV6-3,many,TRBJ2-3,.,TGTGCCAGCACCCGTGGAGGTGGGGTAGATACGCAGTATTTT,CASTRGGGVDTQYF
TRBV7-2,few,TRBJ2-2,.,TGTGCCAGCAGCTTAAGGGGTATCGGGGAGCTGTTTTTT,CASSLRGIGELFF
TRBV20-1,few,TRBJ2-7,TRBD1,TGCAGTGCTAGCGACAGGGTTACCTACGAGCAGTACTTC,CSASDRVTYEQYF
TRBV10-3,many,TRBJ1-1,.,TGTGCCATCAGTGAAACGACAGACACTGAAGCTTTCTTT,CAISETTDTEAFF
TRBV6-6,.,TRBJ1-4,TRBD1,TGTGCCAGAGGTGGGGGAGGGACAGGGAGTTCATTAGGTTTT,CARGGGGTGSSLGF
TRBV4-1,.,TRBJ1-1,.,TGCGCCAGCAGCCAAGATCAAGGACGGTTGAACACTGAAGCTTTCTTT,CASSQDQGRLNTEAFF
TRBV5-1,.,TRBJ2-5,TRBD2,TGCGCCAGCAGCCCTCGGACTAGCGACCAAGAGACCCAGTACTTC,CASSPRTSDQETQYF
TRBV29-1,many,TRBJ2-7,TRBD1,TGCAGCGTTGCCGGGACAGGCCAGGGGTACGAGCAGTACTTC,CSVAGTGQGYEQYF
TRBV20-1,.,TRBJ2-5,TRBD2,TGCAGTGCTAGAGATCTCAGCGGGGCCCTCCAAGAGACCCAGTACTTC,CSARDLSGALQETQYF
TRBV9,.,TRBJ2-3,TRBD2,TGTGCCAGCAGCGCACGGACTAGCGGGAGCTGGTGGGATACGCAGTATTTT,CASSARTSGSWWDTQYF
TRBV28,many,TRBJ2-2,TRBD1,TGTGCCAGCAGGCCTCCCAACAGGGGGCGCGGCACCGGGGAGCTGTTTTTT,CASRPPNRGRGTGELFF
TRBV9,.,TRBJ2-7,TRBD1,TGTGCCAGCAGCGCTTCCCGGGACAGGGTTACCTACGAGCAGTACTTC,CASSASRDRVTYEQYF
TRBV27,.,TRBJ2-1,TRBD2,TGTGCCAGCAGCCCAGCGAGGTTCGGGACTAGCGGGAGAAAGAATGAGCAGTTCTTC,CASSPARFGTSGRKNEQFF